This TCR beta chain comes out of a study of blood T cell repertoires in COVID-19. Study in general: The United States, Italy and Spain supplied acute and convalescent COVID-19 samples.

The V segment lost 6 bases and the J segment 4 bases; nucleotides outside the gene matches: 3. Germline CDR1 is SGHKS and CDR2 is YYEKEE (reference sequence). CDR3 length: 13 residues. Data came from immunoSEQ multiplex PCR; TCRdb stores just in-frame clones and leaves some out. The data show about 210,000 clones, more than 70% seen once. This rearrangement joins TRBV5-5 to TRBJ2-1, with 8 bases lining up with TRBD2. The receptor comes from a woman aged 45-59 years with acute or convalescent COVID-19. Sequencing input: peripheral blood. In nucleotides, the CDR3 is TGTGCCAGCATGGTAGCGGGGTACAATGAGCAGTTCTTC. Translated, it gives CASMVAGYNEQFF.